Here is one T cell receptor beta chain with its context. This clonotype was detected ten times or more. What this receptor recognizes is not known. Base qualities are not recorded, but no much larger clone differs from it by a single base. Trimming leaves V shorter by 10 bases and J shorter by 0 bases, with the junction holding 7 bases beyond the gene matches. The CDR3 sequence holds 14 residues, the cysteine and phenylalanine included. Of the read, only the CDR3 DNA is kept; its 42 bases are in frame from base 1. CDR1 and CDR2 (SGHAT, FQNNGV) derive from the germline V gene. Graves' hyperthyroidism was defined as stable when no progression to ophthalmopathy occurred over 18 months of follow-up. Hyperthyroidism patients were newly diagnosed, had a disease duration of under 2 months, and were aged 18 to 65 years. The study excluded patients with uncontrolled infections, other autoimmune diseases, pregnancy or lactation. Diagnoses relied on clinical symptoms, serum thyroxine and TRAb, thyroid ultrasound and orbital computed tomography. PBMCs were isolated from 7.5 to 10 ml of fresh peripheral blood by Ficoll-Paque density gradient centrifugation. Trizol reagent was used to extract total RNA, and RNA quality was then checked on an Agilent 2100 Bioanalyzer.

The TCR beta CDR3 regions were amplified from RNA transcripts. For the first round of RT-PCR on the TCR CDR3, the HTBI primer set was used together with the Qiagen OneStep RT-PCR kit. A second multiplex PCR round built the libraries, followed by size selection and purification. Sequencing of the libraries was done on an Illumina HiSeq2000 using paired-end 100 bp reads. From the authors' description of their analysis: SOAPnuke was used to process the raw data, removing reads that contained adapters or uncalled bases, had a mean Phred below 15, or lacked an exact match to the constant primer or identifier. COPE v1.2.5 was used to merge high-quality paired reads, and clonotypes were defined as unique nucleotide sequences. MiTCR v1.1 was used to align the clonotypes against IMGT TRBV, TRBD and TRBJ reference segments. The analysis included only V-J combinations with a frequency above 0.0001, which together covered 99% to 99.2% of the repertoires. A TCS score was defined as the ratio between F50 (clonal expansion) and ExV (chaos), using BLOSUM62-based TCRdist between CDR3 peptides within each V-J. Welch's t-statistics and random forest reduced some 510 V-J features to roughly 13, which were used in a naive Bayes classifier (R e1071). In TCRdb, the public reads were trimmed at Q25 with fastp and aligned with MiXCR, with productive beta chains retained. Duplicate CDR3 protein sequences are folded into a single record with the most common DNA and genes. Here the V and J calls rest on TCRdb's processing, not on the authors' analysis. The sample yields a few hundred thousand distinct CDR3 sequences; roughly 14% were counted once. Together, the top ten hold over 15% of the sample.

This entry comes from a study of T cells in Graves' hyperthyroidism and ophthalmopathy (dated by TCRdb to 2018 to 2020). Background for the entire study: Peripheral blood was collected at initial diagnosis, before any treatment. To identify distinguishing TCR V-J signatures, a discovery cohort of 90 to 100 patients was used, comprising under 45 with Graves' ophthalmopathy and under 60 with stable Graves' hyperthyroidism. Whether ophthalmopathy could be predicted prospectively was tested in an independent validation cohort made up of 18 to 20 hyperthyroidism patients plus 17 patients who later progressed to ophthalmopathy. The 100 discovery patients were randomly divided into training and test sets at a 7:3 ratio. In roughly six Graves' hyperthyroidism patients, the study also compared T-cell repertoires from thyroid tissue with T-cell repertoires from blood. Once sampling was done, hyperthyroidism patients were given methimazole at a starting dose of 30 mg daily, whereas ophthalmopathy patients were given high-dose intravenous methylprednisolone. The paper reports TCR Vbeta CDR3 sequencing of fewer than 150 peripheral blood samples: 43 ophthalmopathy, around 80 hyperthyroidism and about 17 progressor patients. Overall study outcomes, separate from this receptor: Ophthalmopathy was separated from stable hyperthyroidism by a 13 V-J signature model, with over 85% sensitivity and 81% to 82% specificity obtained in cross-validation and 80%/75% obtained in testing. Most expanded thyroid clonotypes (frequency above 0.001) were also found in blood, which suggests that blood repertoires may mirror thyroid immune responses. In validation, progression to ophthalmopathy was predicted by the model with roughly 69% sensitivity and 72% to 85% specificity, a median of roughly 6.4 months before onset. No statistical method was used to set the sample size in advance, and investigators knew the group allocation.

The chain links TRBV11-2 with TRBJ2-7; 9 middle bases align to TRBD2. Source material: blood. The clonotype originates from a woman younger than 35 with Graves' hyperthyroidism. CDR3 reads: CATQLAGVSYEQYF. The DNA sequence is TGTGCCACCCAACTAGCGGGTGTCTCCTACGAGCAGTACTTC.